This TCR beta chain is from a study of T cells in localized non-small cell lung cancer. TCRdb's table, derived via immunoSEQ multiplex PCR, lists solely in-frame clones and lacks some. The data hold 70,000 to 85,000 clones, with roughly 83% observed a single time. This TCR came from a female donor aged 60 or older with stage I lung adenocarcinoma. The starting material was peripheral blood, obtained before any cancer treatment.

The CDR3 region has the DNA TGTGCCATCAGTGGGGGCCTCCAAGAGACCCAGTACTTC. Translation gives CAISGGLQETQYF. J is TRBJ2-5 and V is TRBV10-3, with D possibly matching TRBD1 (5 bases). Germline V gives CDR1 ENHRY, CDR2 SYGVKD. V lost 4 bases and J lost 1, with 7 bases in between. The CDR3 covers 13 residues.